This T cell receptor (beta chain) was sequenced for a study of cytomegalovirus exposure and HLA in healthy donors. V lost 5 bases, J lost 2 bases, and 5 bases stayed unmatched. Germline V gives CDR1 SQVTM, CDR2 ANQGSEA. The CDR3 consists of 16 residues. Donors showed nominal health when sampled, although they likely had unrecorded immune exposures. PCR involved 60 Vbeta and 13 Jbeta primers. TCRdb's table, derived via immunoSEQ multiplex PCR, lists solely in-frame clones and lacks some. The table shows roughly 180,000 clones, with roughly 80% occurring only once. General study results and limits: The authors listed around 150 TCR beta chains as cytomegalovirus-associated. Reportedly, a later analysis found an Asian-associated ancestry cluster had fewer N-insertions than the roughly 630-donor mean. Later on, an analysis found that several of the most significant clusters appeared to be linked to common viral pathogens, which included parvovirus B19.

Concerning this clone itself: Antigen specificity is unknown.

The specimen sequenced was PBMCs. This chain connects TRBV29-1 to TRBJ2-6, with 11 bases identical to TRBD2. The clonotype comes from a middle-aged man in good health and CMV-seronegative. In DNA form, the CDR3 reads TGCAGCGTTTCTCAACTAGCGGGGGCTGGGGCCAACGTCCTGACTTTC. This sequence encodes CSVSQLAGAGANVLTF. Full variable domain (outside the CDR3, taken from reference TRBV29-1 and TRBJ2-6): SAVISQKPSRDICQRGTSLTIQCQVDSQVTMMFWYRQQPGQSLTLIATANQGSEATYESGFVIDKFPISRPNLTFSTLTVSNMSPEDSSIYLCSVSQLAGAGANVLTFGAGSRLTVL.